This TCR beta chain was obtained from a study of CD4 and CD8 cells across lung adenocarcinoma regions. Via MiXCR, TCRdb re-called the PCR reads, giving one row per CDR3 protein. The data contain more than 11,000 distinct CDR3 sequences, about 48% of them seen just once; the ten biggest clones take up around a sixth. Donors had localized lung adenocarcinoma, a non-small cell lung cancer. V was cut by 4 bases and J by 13 bases, with 11 bases left in between. Germline CDR1 reads WNHNN; CDR2 reads SYGVQD (reference sequence). The CDR3 is made up of 11 amino acids. The source material was CD4+ T cells from the center of a lung tumor. The clonotype was recovered from a male donor with lung adenocarcinoma. The CD4 and CD8 labels of this study may be unreliable. The rearrangement links TRBV10-1 to TRBJ2-1; D is undetermined. The CDR3: CASSVGETQFF. In nucleotides, the CDR3 is TGCGCCAGCAGTGTCGGAGAGACCCAGTTCTTC.